This T cell receptor beta chain was identified during a study of OX40 agonist ivuxolimab in advanced cancers. Whole-study results and caveats: CD4+ T cells averaged fewer expanded clones than CD8+ T cells.

Here immunoSEQ multiplex PCR was the method, and the copy in TCRdb shows in-frame clones only, minus some. This table has tens of thousands of clones, around 94% appearing once. The ends were cut back, 0 bases at V and 0 bases at J, with 10 bases in the middle. CDR1 SGDLS and CDR2 YYNGEE come from the germline V gene. This CDR3 region has 15 residues. About this clone: Its antigen remains unidentified.

Peripheral blood came from all dose cohorts at three timepoints. This receptor was identified in an adult with an advanced solid tumor such as melanoma, head and neck, liver or kidney cancer. Source: CD4+ or CD8+ T cells sorted from blood, taken in a trial of the OX40 agonist ivuxolimab. The V and J genes are TRBV9 and TRBJ2-7; D unresolved. The CDR3 loop reads CASSVDIRSSYEQYF. CDR3 sequence (DNA): TGTGCCAGCAGCGTAGATATCAGGAGCTCCTACGAGCAGTACTTC.